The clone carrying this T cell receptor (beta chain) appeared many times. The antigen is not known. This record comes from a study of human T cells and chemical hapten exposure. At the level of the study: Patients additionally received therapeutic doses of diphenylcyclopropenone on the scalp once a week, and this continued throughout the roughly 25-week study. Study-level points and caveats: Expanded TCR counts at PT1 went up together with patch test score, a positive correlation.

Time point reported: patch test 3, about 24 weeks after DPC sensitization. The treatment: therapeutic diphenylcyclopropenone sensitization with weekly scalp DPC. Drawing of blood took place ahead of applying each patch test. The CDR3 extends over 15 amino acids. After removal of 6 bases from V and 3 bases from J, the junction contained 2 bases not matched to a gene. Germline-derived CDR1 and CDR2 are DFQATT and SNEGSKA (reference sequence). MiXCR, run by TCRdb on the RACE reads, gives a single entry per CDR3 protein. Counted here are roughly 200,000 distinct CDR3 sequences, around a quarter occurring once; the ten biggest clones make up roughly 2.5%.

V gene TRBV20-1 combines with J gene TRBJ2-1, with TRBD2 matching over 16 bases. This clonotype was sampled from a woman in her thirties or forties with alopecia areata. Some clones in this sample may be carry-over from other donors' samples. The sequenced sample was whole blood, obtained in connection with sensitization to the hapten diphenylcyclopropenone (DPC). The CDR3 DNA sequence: TGCAGTGCGGGACTAGCGGGAGGGTTCTACAATGAGCAGTTCTTC. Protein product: CSAGLAGGFYNEQFF.